Listed here are 27 T cell receptor beta chains from one sample, sequenced in a study of CD8+ T cells in alopecia areata listed by TCRdb under 2018. In the paper's terms, the time point label means: baseline before oral tofacitinib. Library preparation was by the immunoSEQ multiplex PCR assay. RNA was extracted from all samples and reverse transcribed into cDNA, which served as template for TCR sequencing. TCRdb carries this immuneACCESS record with in-frame sequences only. Its versions omit some clonotypes, under half of them owing to an unresolved V gene in the studies checked, with the rest unexplained. In all, the sample holds 200,000 or so clones, and 50% to 60% of those were seen once. The ten largest make up over 0.4% of the sample. The specimen comprised CD4+ T cells sorted from blood, sampled at week 0. Source of these receptors: a human donor with alopecia areata.

V is TRBV30 and J is TRBJ1-5; no firm D call. CDR1 is GTSNPN, CDR2 SVGIG, per germline (reference sequence). V was shortened by 0 bases and J by 4 bases, with 7 bases between the two germline ends. CDR3 length equals 13 residues. The CDR3 DNA sequence: TGTGCCTGGAGTGTTCAGGCTAATCAGCCCCAGCATTTT. This codes for CAWSVQANQPQHF.

This chain connects TRBV20-1 to TRBJ1-1, with a possible D match to TRBD1 (6 bases). The CDR3 is 11 residues long. Germline CDR1 is DFQATT and CDR2 is SNEGSKA (reference sequence). Trimming removed 4 bases from V and 11 bases from J, with 14 bases in between. The CDR3 region is CSAKTDSEAFF. Here the CDR3 DNA reads TGCAGTGCTAAAACGGACAGTGAGGCTTTCTTT.

This clone was detected ten times or more. One end of the junction varies from germline; a read error may be responsible. The chain is built from TRBV6-1 and TRBJ2-3; 8 bases line up with TRBD2. There are 12 residues in the CDR3. Looked up from germline, CDR1 is MNHNS and CDR2 is SASEGT. The CDR3 loop is CASKEIAGPHRF. CDR3 bases: TGTGCCAGCAAGGAAATAGCGGGACCTCATCGTTTT.

The J gene is TRBJ2-7, the V gene TRBV29-1, with 10 bases that match TRBD2. Per germline, CDR1 SQVTM and CDR2 ANQGSEA. This CDR3 spans 16 amino acids. After removal of 0 bases from V and 3 bases from J, the junction contained 8 bases not matched to a gene. The CDR3 coding sequence is TGCAGCGTTGAAGATCGAGCAGCGGGAGGGCTCTACGAGCAGTACTTC. Protein sequence: CSVEDRAAGGLYEQYF.

This clone was found once. The chain employs TRBV5-1 and TRBJ2-1, with 15 bases that match TRBD2. Germline CDR1 and CDR2: SGHRS and YFSETQ. The V segment lost 0 bases and the J segment 3 bases; nucleotides outside the gene matches: 13. The CDR3 extends over 21 amino acids. The CDR3 loop reads CASSLGLMRTSGRANYNEQFF. The CDR3 DNA reads as TGCGCCAGCAGCTTGGGACTCATGAGGACTAGCGGGAGGGCGAACTACAATGAGCAGTTCTTC.

As for this clone: Other nucleotide sequences in the sample specify the same CDR3. The chain joins TRBV14 to TRBJ2-7, with TRBD2 matching over 7 bases. The junction had 12 bases not matched to a gene; V was cut back by 0 bases and J by 10 bases. This CDR3 is 15 amino acids long. Per the germline V gene, CDR1 is SGHDN and CDR2 is FVKESK. CDR3 bases: TGTGCCAGCAGCCAAGACTGGACTAGATCGGCCGAACAGTACTTC. Its translation: CASSQDWTRSAEQYF.

The chain uses TRBV12-5 and TRBJ2-1, with D tentatively TRBD1 (7 bases). The CDR3 runs 15 residues. Trimming took off 6 bases at V and 6 bases at J, with 18 bases between the two ends. The germline gives CDR1 LGHNT, CDR2 FRNRAP. The CDR3: CASGTRQGGGNEQFF. The CDR3, as DNA: TGTGCTAGTGGAACACGCCAGGGGGGAGGCAATGAGCAGTTCTTC.

This clone was seen only a few times. The sample contains more than one DNA sequence encoding this CDR3. The chain links TRBV29-1 to TRBJ2-4; maybe TRBD1 (5 bases). Trimming removed 4 bases from V and 1 base from J, with 8 bases in between. The length of the CDR3 is 13 residues. CDR1 is SQVTM, CDR2 ANQGSEA, per germline. CDR3 loop: CSVVAGAKNIQYF. The CDR3 nucleotides read TGCAGCGTTGTTGCAGGGGCCAAAAACATTCAGTACTTC.

This clone was detected a few times. The J gene is TRBJ2-1, the V gene TRBV10-3; the D call may be TRBD1 or TRBD2 (5 bases each). Germline V gene sequence: CDR1 ENHRY, CDR2 SYGVKD. V lost 2 bases to trimming and J lost 7 bases, with 6 bases between them. This CDR3 region has 12 residues. CDR3 sequence reads: CAISEGGNEQFF. The CDR3, as DNA: TGTGCCATCAGTGAGGGGGGAAATGAGCAGTTCTTC.

The V call is TRBV4-1, the J call TRBJ2-1; 8 bases align to TRBD1. Germline V gene lookup returns CDR1 MGHRA and CDR2 YSYEKL. With V trimmed by 1 base and J by 8 bases, 13 bases remained unmatched. This CDR3 has 17 residues. The chain's CDR3 is CASSQALGQAYLHEQFF. The CDR3 nucleotides are TGCGCCAGCAGCCAAGCCCTGGGACAGGCCTACCTCCATGAGCAGTTCTTC.

V gene TRBV30 combines with J gene TRBJ1-5, with TRBD1 identical over 10 bases. CDR1 is GTSNPN, CDR2 SVGIG, per germline (reference sequence). The CDR3 runs 15 residues. The J segment lost 4 bases and the V segment lost 2 bases, leaving 5 bases of the junction unmatched. Here the CDR3 reads CAWSQGTGENQPQHF. The CDR3 bases are TGTGCCTGGAGTCAAGGGACAGGGGAAAATCAGCCCCAGCATTTT.

This clone was seen only a few times. The chain has TRBV5-6 and TRBJ1-6, with 8 positions matching TRBD1. The CDR3 has 16 residues. Germline CDR1 and CDR2: SGHDT and YYEEEE. V shed 4 bases, J shed 4 bases, and the junction held 7 bases outside the gene matches. CDR3 sequence (DNA): TGTGCCAGCAGCATCCTGACAGGGGCTTATAATTCACCCCTCCACTTT. It yields the protein CASSILTGAYNSPLHF.

The chain has TRBV5-1 and TRBJ2-7; D remains unclear. Germline V gene lookup returns CDR1 SGHRS and CDR2 YFSETQ. The CDR3 contains 14 residues. V lost 2 bases to trimming and J lost 0 bases, with 9 bases between them. The DNA for the CDR3 is TGCGCCAGCAGCTTAGCCTCGGCCTCCTACGAGCAGTACTTC. This sequence encodes CASSLASASYEQYF.

This clone was recorded a few times. V usage is TRBV14 and J usage is TRBJ2-3; maybe TRBD2 (6 bases). CDR1 is SGHDN and CDR2 is FVKESK in the germline V gene. Trimming shortened V by 1 base and J by 1 base, and 12 bases separated the two germline ends. CDR3 length equals 16 residues. DNA of the CDR3: TGTGCCAGCAGCCAAGTTTTCGGCGGGGGCACAGATACGCAGTATTTT. Protein product: CASSQVFGGGTDTQYF. Full variable domain (rest looked up from reference TRBV14 and TRBJ2-3): EAGVTQFPSHSVIEKGQTVTLRCDPISGHDNLYWYRRVMGKEIKFLLHFVKESKQDESGMPNNRFLAERTGGTYSTLKVQPAELEDSGVYFCASSQVFGGGTDTQYFGPGTRLTVL.

V and J are TRBV4-1 and TRBJ2-7; D possibly corresponds to TRBD1 (5 bases). V lost 0 bases, J lost 3 bases, and 12 bases lay in between. This CDR3 has 15 residues. The germline V gene encodes CDR1 MGHRA and CDR2 YSYEKL. CDR3 sequence reads: CASSQDLGDSYEQYF. Here the CDR3 DNA reads TGCGCCAGCAGCCAAGATCTAGGAGACAGCTACGAGCAGTACTTC.

The chain combines TRBV6-5 with TRBJ2-1; TRBD2 aligns across 8 bases. V was pared by 3 bases and J by 8 bases, with 9 bases of the junction left unmatched. Looked up from germline, CDR1 is MNHEY and CDR2 is SVGAGI. The CDR3 has 15 amino acids. The CDR3: CASSYGGLAGHEQFF. The CDR3 DNA follows: TGTGCCAGCAGTTATGGGGGGCTAGCGGGTCATGAGCAGTTCTTC.

This chain connects TRBV30 to TRBJ2-3; D is unclear. CDR3 length: 10 residues. V lost 8 bases and J lost 2, with 5 bases in between. CDR1 GTSNPN and CDR2 SVGIG come from the germline V gene (reference sequence). The CDR3 sequence: CALVTDTQYF. CDR3 in DNA: TGTGCCCTAGTCACAGATACGCAGTATTTT.

This clone was picked up one time. The chain couples TRBV11-3 to TRBJ2-2; D possibly corresponds to TRBD1 (5 bases). CDR1 SGHNT and CDR2 YENEEA come from the germline V gene. This CDR3 region has 14 residues. V was pared by 6 bases and J by 0 bases, with 8 bases between. The CDR3, as DNA: TGTGCCAGCAGTAAGACAGCGAACACCGGGGAGCTGTTTTTT. Residues: CASSKTANTGELFF.

V gene TRBV7-9 combines with J gene TRBJ2-7; 13 bases fit TRBD2. After removal of 2 bases from V and 4 bases from J, the junction contained 2 bases not matched to a gene. The CDR3 is made up of 15 amino acids. The germline gives CDR1 SEHNR, CDR2 FQNEAQ (reference sequence). This CDR3 is CASSLTSGRGYEQYF. Here the CDR3 DNA reads TGTGCCAGCAGCTTAACTAGCGGGAGGGGGTACGAGCAGTACTTC.

The chain combines TRBV29-1 with TRBJ2-5; TRBD1 might be the D (6 bases). The J call may not be correct, given that the DNA end is closer to TRBJ2-7. The V gene's germline CDR1 is SQVTM and CDR2 ANQGSEA. The length of the CDR3 is 12 residues. CDR3 sequence: CSVRTDTYEQYF. As DNA, the CDR3 is TGCAGCGTTAGGACAGATACCTACGAGCAGTACTTC.

This clone has more than one count but fewer than ten. The J gene is TRBJ1-1, the V gene TRBV27; D not certain. Trimming took off 3 bases at V and 5 bases at J, with 13 bases between the two ends. This CDR3 is built from 14 residues. Looked up from germline, CDR1 is MNHEY and CDR2 is SMNVEV (reference sequence). This CDR3 is CASSFGGGWTEAFF. Here the CDR3 DNA reads TGTGCCAGCAGTTTCGGAGGTGGGTGGACTGAAGCTTTCTTT.

This sequence joins TRBV7-9 and TRBJ2-5; D remains ambiguous. Trimming took off 0 bases at V and 7 bases at J, with 9 bases between the two ends. CDR1 and CDR2 from the germline V gene are SEHNR and FQNEAQ (reference sequence). This CDR3 has 13 residues. The chain's CDR3 is CASSLAGPRTQYF. DNA of the CDR3: TGTGCCAGCAGCTTAGCGGGCCCCAGGACCCAGTACTTC.

This clone was observed a handful of times. J is TRBJ2-1 and V is TRBV29-1; a possible D gene is TRBD2 (5 bases). Germline V lookup: CDR1 SQVTM, CDR2 ANQGSEA. Trimming removed 6 bases at V and 0 bases at J, with 15 bases between. The CDR3 loop spans 15 amino acids. In nucleotides, the CDR3 is TGCAGCGTCGACTCGTTCGGGATCTCCTACAATGAGCAGTTCTTC. Its translation: CSVDSFGISYNEQFF.

This clone appeared a few times. V and J are TRBV7-2 and TRBJ2-5; 12 positions agree with TRBD2. Germline CDR1 reads SGHTA; CDR2 reads FQGNSA. The CDR3 runs to 15 residues. V lost 5 bases to trimming and J lost 5 bases; unmatched junction nucleotides: 6. CDR3 bases: TGTGCCAGCAGCCCCAGGACTAGCGGGAAGGAGACCCAGTACTTC. Its protein is CASSPRTSGKETQYF.

The chain recombines TRBV11-2 with TRBJ2-7, with D perhaps TRBD2 (6 bases). V was shortened by 4 bases and J by 2 bases, with 18 bases between the two germline ends. This CDR3 contains 16 residues. From germline, CDR1 is SGHAT and CDR2 FQNNGV. DNA for the CDR3: TGTGCCAGCAGCTCGGGACTCCTAACGGCTACCTACGAGCAGTACTTC. Protein: CASSSGLLTATYEQYF.

This rearrangement joins TRBV7-2 to TRBJ1-1; D is undetermined. V was clipped by 10 bases and J by 4 bases, with 10 bases between them. This CDR3 is 11 amino acids long. The V gene's germline CDR1 is SGHTA and CDR2 FQGNSA. CDR3 protein: CAMRLRTEAFF. For the CDR3, the DNA is TGTGCCATGCGTCTACGCACTGAAGCTTTCTTT.

The chain recombines TRBV5-1 with TRBJ1-1, with 7 bases lining up with TRBD1. V was pared by 3 bases and J by 0 bases, with 8 bases of the junction left unmatched. The germline gives CDR1 SGHRS, CDR2 YFSETQ. This CDR3 comprises 16 residues. The CDR3 nucleotides read TGCGCCAGCAGCTCCGGGACAGTCCCGATGAACACTGAAGCTTTCTTT. As protein: CASSSGTVPMNTEAFF.